This entry lists 3 T cell receptor beta chains sequenced from one sample in a study of blood T cell repertoires in COVID-19 (dated by TCRdb to the early 2020s). Libraries were built with the immunoSEQ multiplex PCR assay. Here the immuneACCESS table is served through TCRdb, limited to in-frame sequences with V and J called. Missing clones are a known gap in these copies; in checked studies unresolved V genes cover under half, and the rest lacks a known reason. For this sample there are roughly 450,000 clones; 80% to 95% appear just once. The ten biggest clones cover around 0.6% of the sample. The sequencing input was PBMCs or T cells enriched from blood (not recorded which). The receptors originated from a man between 18 and 29 years old who had recovered from COVID-19.

This chain joins TRBV28 and TRBJ1-1; TRBD1 matches at 7 bases. The CDR3 runs to 11 residues. The ends lost 6 bases at V and 9 bases at J; junction bases unmatched: 4. Germline V gene lookup returns CDR1 MDHEN and CDR2 SYDVKM. The CDR3 is CASSLGQKAFF. In DNA form, the CDR3 reads TGTGCCAGCAGCCTGGGACAGAAAGCTTTCTTT.

This rearrangement joins TRBV7-2 to TRBJ1-2; 7 positions agree with TRBD1. The CDR3 is made up of 14 amino acids. J was trimmed by 4 bases and V by 5 bases; bases with no gene match: 7. Germline V gives CDR1 SGHTA, CDR2 FQGNSA. DNA of the CDR3: TGTGCCAGCAGCCAACTGACAGGGCCCTATGGCTACACCTTC. Its protein product is CASSQLTGPYGYTF.

This clone came up a few times. This chain joins TRBV4-1 and TRBJ1-6; D uncertain. This CDR3 contains 16 residues. CDR1 and CDR2 from the germline V gene are MGHRA and YSYEKL. With 2 bases removed from V and 0 bases from J, the gap between germline ends came to 8 bases. CDR3 DNA sequence: TGCGCCAGCAGCCAACTAATGAGCTCCTATAATTCACCCCTCCACTTT. It translates to CASSQLMSSYNSPLHF.